This T cell receptor (beta chain) was identified during a study of cytomegalovirus exposure and HLA in healthy donors. Findings of the study overall: HLA-A and HLA-B allele assignments for most subjects were reportedly predicted accurately using TCR beta sequences. About 87% or about 30% of the time was how often most TCR beta V segments were productive, according to an earlier analysis.

The CDR3 is 12 residues long. Germline values: CDR1 MNHNS, CDR2 SASEGT. The table lists this clone with a few counts. The antigen is not known. Both 60 Vbeta primers and 13 Jbeta primers went into the PCR. Repertoires were generated with immunoSEQ multiplex PCR, while TCRdb's copy carries only in-frame clones and drops some. This table has around 140,000 clones, under 70% appearing once. The specimen sequenced was PBMCs. The source is a woman aged 60 to 75 in good health and CMV-seronegative. This chain links TRBV6-1 with TRBJ2-5; 9 bases match TRBD1. The DNA end favors TRBJ2-7, so the J call may be wrong. CDR3 in amino acids: CASVRDRDEQYF. The CDR3 region has the DNA TGTGCCAGCGTCCGGGACAGGGACGAGCAGTACTTC.